This TCR beta chain was found in a study of cytomegalovirus exposure and HLA in healthy donors. 13 Jbeta primers and 60 Vbeta primers were used for the PCR. Some clones are missing from TCRdb's copy, which holds only in-frame ones; the method was immunoSEQ multiplex PCR. The table lists some 120,000 clones, approximately 61% of them singletons, with about 1.6% in the top ten. This CDR3 spans 13 amino acids. CDR1 is ENHRY and CDR2 is SYGVKD in the germline V gene. V was pared by 6 bases and J by 3 bases, with 4 bases of the junction left unmatched. This clone was counted a single time. The chain is built from TRBV10-3 and TRBJ2-5, with TRBD1 matching 7 bases. The source of this sequence is a man aged 30-40 years in good health and CMV-seropositive. Sequenced material: PBMCs. The CDR3 DNA reads as TGTGCCATCAGCGGACAGGATGAAGAGACCCAGTACTTC. It is translated as CAISGQDEETQYF.